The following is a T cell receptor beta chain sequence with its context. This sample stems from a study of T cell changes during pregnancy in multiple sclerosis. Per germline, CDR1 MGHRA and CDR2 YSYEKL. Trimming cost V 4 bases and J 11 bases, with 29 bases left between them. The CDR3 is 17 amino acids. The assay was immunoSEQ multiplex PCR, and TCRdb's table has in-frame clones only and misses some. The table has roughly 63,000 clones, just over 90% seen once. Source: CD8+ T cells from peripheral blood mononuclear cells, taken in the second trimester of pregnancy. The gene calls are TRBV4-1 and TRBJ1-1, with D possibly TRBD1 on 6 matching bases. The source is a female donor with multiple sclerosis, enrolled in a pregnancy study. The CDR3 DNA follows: TGCGCCAGCAGCCTCCTAGCTTTTGGTACAGGGAGCGAGGGTGCTTTCTTT. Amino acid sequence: CASSLLAFGTGSEGAFF.